Following are 30 T cell receptor beta chains from one sample sequenced in a study of Graves' ophthalmopathy and Graves' hyperthyroidism. As the template, RNA transcripts were used to amplify TCR beta CDR3 regions. The workflow started with a first-round RT-PCR run with HTBI primers and then moved on to a second-round multiplex PCR. MiXCR was run by TCRdb on the multiplex PCR reads, yielding one entry per CDR3 protein. The data show some 1.1 million distinct CDR3 sequences, 35% to 45% seen once. The sample was peripheral blood or thyroid tissue (not recorded which). The receptors were sampled from an adult man with Graves' hyperthyroidism.

The rearrangement uses TRBV11-1 and TRBJ1-2; 7 bases map to TRBD1. V trimming: 4 bases; J trimming: 9 bases; junction bases outside the gene matches: 17. This CDR3 has 16 amino acids. CDR1 and CDR2 from the germline V gene are SGHAT and FQDESV (reference sequence). The CDR3 spells CASSSGQTAGEDSYTF. As DNA, the CDR3 is TGTGCCAGCAGCTCGGGACAGACAGCGGGGGAAGACAGCTACACCTTC.

Ten or more counts support this clonotype. The chain links TRBV7-2 to TRBJ1-1, with TRBD1 matching over 7 bases. Per the germline V gene, CDR1 is SGHTA and CDR2 is FQGNSA. The CDR3 has 14 residues. Unmatched junction bases numbered 6, after V lost 7 bases and J lost 1 base. The CDR3 loop reads CASTSDRANTEAFF. CDR3 bases: TGTGCCAGCACTTCTGACAGGGCGAACACTGAAGCTTTCTTT.

The J gene is TRBJ2-7, the V gene TRBV9; D remains ambiguous. Per the germline V gene, CDR1 is SGDLS and CDR2 is YYNGEE. V was shortened by 4 bases and J by 2 bases, with 13 bases between the two germline ends. CDR3 length: 14 amino acids. CDR3 sequence: CASSQPDRAYEQYF. CDR3 bases: TGTGCCAGCAGCCAACCCGACCGGGCCTACGAGCAGTACTTC.

At least ten counts were recorded for this clonotype. This chain links TRBV7-2 with TRBJ2-7; 8 nucleotides agree with TRBD1. CDR1 and CDR2 (germline): SGHTA, FQGNSA. This CDR3 spans 14 amino acids. Losses at the gene ends were 3 bases for V and 6 bases for J; bases not matched to a gene: 7. CDR3 protein: CASSFPGTGTEQYF. In DNA, the CDR3 is TGTGCCAGCAGCTTTCCCGGGACAGGTACCGAGCAGTACTTC.

Comment on this clonotype: A much larger clone differs from this one at a single base, so this may be a read error. The gene calls are TRBV7-9 and TRBJ2-7; perhaps TRBD1 as D (5 bases). This CDR3 spans 15 amino acids. Germline CDR1 SEHNR, CDR2 FQNEAQ (reference sequence). The V end lost 8 bases, the J end lost 3 bases, and 20 bases lay between the germline ends. The CDR3 DNA reads as TGTGCCAGCGGCCTTGACAGACCCTTAAACTACGAGCAGTACTTC. This codes for CASGLDRPLNYEQYF.

The chain joins TRBV9 to TRBJ1-5, with no clear D. The CDR3 totals 14 residues. The germline gives CDR1 SGDLS, CDR2 YYNGEE. The V gene lost 7 bases and the J gene lost 5 bases, with 16 bases spanning the gap. CDR3 amino acids: CASETGGGYQPQHF. The CDR3 DNA sequence: TGTGCCAGCGAAACGGGAGGCGGTTATCAGCCCCAGCATTTT.

This clonotype was counted ten times or more. CDR3 amino acids: CASSRAGRQPQHF. The DNA of the CDR3 is TGCGCCAGCTCCCGGGCCGGCCGTCAGCCCCAGCATTTT. This chain joins TRBV10-2 and TRBJ1-5; no reliable D call. V was shortened by 8 bases and J by 6 bases, with 14 bases between the two germline ends. Germline V gene data show CDR1 as WSHSY and CDR2 as SAAADI. The CDR3 consists of 13 residues.

In regard to this clonotype: One junction end does not reproduce the germline sequence, and a read error may be involved. The rearrangement uses TRBV4-3 and TRBJ1-3; unclear D gene. This CDR3 contains 15 residues. The germline V gene has CDR1 LGHNA and CDR2 YSLEER. The CDR3 DNA is TGCGCCAGCAGCCAAGACTCCGGGCTCGGAAACACCATACATTTT. This codes for CASSQDSGLGNTIHF.

The rearrangement joins TRBV5-1 to TRBJ2-7; 9 bases are a match to TRBD2. Germline CDR1 reads SGHRS; CDR2 reads YFSETQ. V shed 3 bases, J shed 1 base, and the junction held 8 bases outside the gene matches. The CDR3 is made up of 16 amino acids. The CDR3 sequence is CASSWASGIVSYEQYF. CDR3 nucleotide sequence: TGCGCCAGCAGCTGGGCTAGCGGGATCGTTTCCTACGAGCAGTACTTC.

This clonotype was observed a handful of times. The CDR3 DNA follows: TGTGCCACCAGCAGAGAGGGGACAGGGCATGGCTACACCTTC. This translates into CATSREGTGHGYTF. The V gene is TRBV15, the J gene TRBJ1-2; 9 bases agree with TRBD1. Per germline, CDR1 LNHNV and CDR2 YYDKDF (reference sequence). This CDR3 comprises 14 residues. Losses at the gene ends were 0 bases for V and 6 bases for J; bases not matched to a gene: 2.

The genes are TRBV25-1 and TRBJ2-5, with D possibly matching TRBD1 (5 bases). The ends were cut back, 5 bases at V and 4 bases at J, with 20 bases in the middle. The germline CDR1 and CDR2 sequences are MGHDK and SYGVNS. There are 16 residues in the CDR3. As DNA, the CDR3 is TGTGCCAGCAGTACCTCCCTCCCTGTCAGGGTAGAGACCCAGTACTTC. Its translation: CASSTSLPVRVETQYF.

This clonotype was recorded at least ten times. The V and J genes are TRBV9 and TRBJ1-1; tentatively, D is TRBD1 (5 bases). V gave up 0 bases and J gave up 11 bases, with 11 bases separating them. Germline V lookup: CDR1 SGDLS, CDR2 YYNGEE. The CDR3 totals 12 residues. The CDR3 nucleotides are TGTGCCAGCAGCGTAGATTGGGGGGAGGCTTTCTTT. This encodes CASSVDWGEAFF.

Notes on this clonotype: A read error may account for a junction end that differs from germline. This sequence joins TRBV6-2 or TRBV6-3 and TRBJ2-5; D might be TRBD2 (5 bases). This CDR3 spans 13 amino acids. Germline V gene data show CDR1 as MNHEY and CDR2 as SVGEGT. Here the CDR3 DNA reads TGTGCCAGCAGTACGGACTTCGCCTACGAGCAGCACTTC. Residues: CASSTDFAYEQHF.

This clonotype was observed a few times. The chain joins TRBV7-8 to TRBJ2-2; D remains unclear. CDR1 and CDR2 from the germline V gene are SGHVS and FQNEAQ. V was trimmed by 3 bases and J by 7 bases, leaving 15 bases between them. The CDR3 length is 15 residues. The CDR3 nucleotides are TGTGCCAGCAGCTTCGCATCCAGGACGCGCGGGGAGCTGTTTTTT. It specifies CASSFASRTRGELFF.

This clonotype was counted a few times. The CDR3 nucleotides read TGTGCCAGCAGCTTAGTCCAGGGAAGCACCGGGGAGCTGTTTTTT. Its protein product is CASSLVQGSTGELFF. The J gene is TRBJ2-2, the V gene TRBV7-2; D is perhaps TRBD1 (5 bases). The V gene lost 1 base and the J gene lost 4 bases, with 10 bases spanning the gap. The length of the CDR3 is 15 residues. Germline values: CDR1 SGHTA, CDR2 FQGNSA. Together with reference TRBV7-2 and TRBJ2-2, the CDR3 gives the full variable domain: GAGVSQSPSNKVTEKGKDVELRCDPISGHTALYWYRQSLGQGLEFLIYFQGNSAPDKSGLPSDRFSAERTGGSVSTLTIQRTQQEDSAVYLCASSLVQGSTGELFFGEGSRLTVL.

This clonotype was counted ten times or more. V usage is TRBV7-2 and J usage is TRBJ1-1, with 11 nucleotides matching TRBD1. J was trimmed by 6 bases and V by 1 base; bases with no gene match: 1. CDR1 SGHTA and CDR2 FQGNSA come from the germline V gene. The CDR3 sequence is 14 residues long. This CDR3 is CASSLGTGGPEAFF. The CDR3 nucleotides are TGTGCCAGCAGCTTAGGGACAGGGGGCCCTGAAGCTTTCTTT.

Details on this clonotype: A much larger clone differs by one base, so this may be a read error. The chain couples TRBV20-1 to TRBJ1-5, with D perhaps matching TRBD1 (6 bases). The CDR3 extends over 14 amino acids. V lost 0 bases and J lost 3, with 9 bases in between. Germline CDR1 DFQATT, CDR2 SNEGSKA (reference sequence). As DNA, the CDR3 is TGCAGTGCTAGAGATCAGGGGTCCAATCAGCCCCAGCATTTT. Protein sequence: CSARDQGSNQPQHF.

This clonotype was detected ten times or more. The chain is built from TRBV9 and TRBJ1-1, with D perhaps matching TRBD1 (5 bases). Germline V gene data show CDR1 as SGDLS and CDR2 as YYNGEE. The length of the CDR3 is 14 residues. V lost 0 bases, J lost 5 bases, and 11 bases lay in between. Written as DNA, the CDR3 is TGTGCCAGCAGCGTAGGTCTCGGGGGAACTGAAGCTTTCTTT. Translated, it gives CASSVGLGGTEAFF.

This clonotype was picked up many times. The chain links TRBV7-8 to TRBJ2-5; D may be TRBD1 (5 bases). This CDR3 spans 15 amino acids. CDR1 and CDR2 (germline): SGHVS, FQNEAQ. The ends were cut back, 6 bases at V and 4 bases at J, with 18 bases in the middle. CDR3 protein: CASRTLGAFAETQYF. The CDR3 nucleotides are TGTGCCAGCAGAACCCTTGGGGCTTTCGCAGAGACCCAGTACTTC.

This clonotype occurred many times. The V and J genes are TRBV10-2 and TRBJ2-5; TRBD1 agrees at 8 bases. This CDR3 has 13 amino acids. From germline, CDR1 is WSHSY and CDR2 SAAADI. Losses at the gene ends were 6 bases for V and 4 bases for J; bases not matched to a gene: 4. This CDR3 is CASRAGQGETQYF. The CDR3 DNA follows: TGCGCCAGCAGAGCTGGACAGGGAGAGACCCAGTACTTC.

This clonotype showed up just a few times. V is TRBV7-8 and J is TRBJ2-7; D assignment may be TRBD1 or TRBD2 (5 bases each). The CDR3 has 17 residues. V lost 4 bases to trimming and J lost 0 bases, with 19 bases between them. Germline V CDR1 and CDR2: SGHVS, FQNEAQ. Written as DNA, the CDR3 is TGTGCCAGCAGCTCCTTAGGAGGCAGGGAGAGCTCCTACGAGCAGTACTTC. Translation: CASSSLGGRESSYEQYF.

In regard to this clonotype: A much larger clone differs from this one at a single base, so this may be a read error. V is TRBV9 and J is TRBJ2-2, with 12 bases identical to TRBD2. Germline values: CDR1 SGDLS, CDR2 YYNGEE. With V trimmed by 0 bases and J by 4 bases, 4 bases remained unmatched. The CDR3 spans 17 residues. The CDR3 bases are TGTGCCAGCAGCGTAGAAGCTAGCGGGAGGGGCACCGGGGAGCTGTTTTTT. Protein product: CASSVEASGRGTGELFF. Full variable domain (missing parts from reference TRBV9 and TRBJ2-2): DSGVTQTPKHLITATGQRVTLRCSPRSGDLSVYWYQQSLDQGLQFLIQYYNGEERAKGNILERFSAQQFPDLHSELNLSSLELGDSALYFCASSVEASGRGTGELFFGEGSRLTVL.

This clonotype was observed many times. The chain recombines TRBV9 with TRBJ1-2, with a possible D match to TRBD1 (5 bases). CDR1 is SGDLS and CDR2 is YYNGEE in the germline V gene. V was trimmed by 4 bases and J by 8 bases, leaving 24 bases between them. The length of the CDR3 is 16 residues. The CDR3 DNA reads as TGTGCCAGCAGCTCCCTGCCGGGGGAAGCCGCCGCCGGCTACACCTTC. Translated: CASSSLPGEAAAGYTF.

This clonotype was seen many times. The V call is TRBV5-1, the J call TRBJ2-2; D gene ambiguous. Germline CDR1 is SGHRS and CDR2 is YFSETQ. The CDR3 has 15 amino acids. V lost 4 bases, J lost 2 bases, and 12 bases lay in between. The CDR3 DNA follows: TGCGCCAGCAGCCTTACAGCGCTCAACACCGGGGAGCTGTTTTTT. This encodes CASSLTALNTGELFF. Full variable domain (rest looked up from reference TRBV5-1 and TRBJ2-2): KAGVTQTPRYLIKTRGQQVTLSCSPISGHRSVSWYQQTPGQGLQFLFEYFSETQRNKGNFPGRFSGRQFSNSRSEMNVSTLELGDSALYLCASSLTALNTGELFFGEGSRLTVL.

This chain links TRBV10-3 with TRBJ2-7; perhaps TRBD2 as D (6 bases). Germline V gives CDR1 ENHRY, CDR2 SYGVKD. Trimming took off 8 bases at V and 7 bases at J, with 21 bases between the two ends. The CDR3 runs 14 residues. The CDR3 loop reads CAIGPGGSYNEQYF. DNA for the CDR3: TGTGCCATCGGACCCGGGGGTTCCTACAATGAGCAGTACTTC.

This clonotype was detected a few times. This chain links TRBV12-3 or TRBV12-4 with TRBJ2-7, with 7 bases lining up with TRBD1. V lost 3 bases, J lost 0 bases, and 8 bases stayed unmatched. This CDR3 has 16 residues. The CDR3 sequence is CASSFGVGQYSYEQYF. As DNA, the CDR3 is TGTGCCAGCAGTTTTGGGGTGGGACAGTACTCCTACGAGCAGTACTTC.

In its sample, this clonotype was seen many times. The genes are TRBV9 and TRBJ2-2; 10 positions match TRBD2. The V gene end was trimmed by 5 bases and the J gene end by 7 bases; junction bases not matched to a gene: 8. The CDR3 has 15 residues. CDR1 SGDLS and CDR2 YYNGEE come from the germline V gene. The CDR3 reads CASSWTSGEVGELFF. The CDR3 DNA reads as TGTGCCAGCAGTTGGACTAGCGGAGAAGTCGGGGAGCTGTTTTTT. Together with reference TRBV9 and TRBJ2-2, the CDR3 gives the full variable domain: DSGVTQTPKHLITATGQRVTLRCSPRSGDLSVYWYQQSLDQGLQFLIQYYNGEERAKGNILERFSAQQFPDLHSELNLSSLELGDSALYFCASSWTSGEVGELFFGEGSRLTVL.

This chain uses TRBV5-1 with TRBJ1-2; 7 bases are shared with TRBD1. The CDR3 runs 16 residues. V was clipped by 0 bases and J by 4 bases; unmatched bases: 9. Germline assignment: CDR1 SGHRS and CDR2 YFSETQ. CDR3 loop: CASSLVGDRSVYGYTF. The CDR3 DNA reads TGCGCCAGCAGCTTGGTTGGGGACAGATCAGTCTATGGCTACACCTTC. The complete variable domain, with remaining parts taken from reference TRBV5-1 and TRBJ1-2, reads KAGVTQTPRYLIKTRGQQVTLSCSPISGHRSVSWYQQTPGQGLQFLFEYFSETQRNKGNFPGRFSGRQFSNSRSEMNVSTLELGDSALYLCASSLVGDRSVYGYTFGSGTRLTVV.

The J gene is TRBJ2-6, the V gene TRBV13; D may be TRBD2 (6 bases). CDR3 length: 17 amino acids. Trimming pared 7 bases from V and 0 bases from J, leaving 16 bases between. CDR1 PRHDT and CDR2 FYEKMQ come from the germline V gene (reference sequence). The CDR3 region has the DNA TGTGCCAGCAAGTGGGAACAAGCGGGCTCTGGGGCCAACGTCCTGACTTTC. Translation: CASKWEQAGSGANVLTF.

The chain joins TRBV20-1 to TRBJ1-5, with 12 bases aligning to TRBD1. This CDR3 contains 16 residues. The germline V gene has CDR1 DFQATT and CDR2 SNEGSKA (reference sequence). V dropped 2 bases and J dropped 6; count of bases not matched to a gene: 8. This CDR3 reads CSARPGTGGLGQPQHF. CDR3 nucleotide sequence: TGCAGTGCTAGACCCGGGACAGGGGGCTTAGGTCAGCCCCAGCATTTT.